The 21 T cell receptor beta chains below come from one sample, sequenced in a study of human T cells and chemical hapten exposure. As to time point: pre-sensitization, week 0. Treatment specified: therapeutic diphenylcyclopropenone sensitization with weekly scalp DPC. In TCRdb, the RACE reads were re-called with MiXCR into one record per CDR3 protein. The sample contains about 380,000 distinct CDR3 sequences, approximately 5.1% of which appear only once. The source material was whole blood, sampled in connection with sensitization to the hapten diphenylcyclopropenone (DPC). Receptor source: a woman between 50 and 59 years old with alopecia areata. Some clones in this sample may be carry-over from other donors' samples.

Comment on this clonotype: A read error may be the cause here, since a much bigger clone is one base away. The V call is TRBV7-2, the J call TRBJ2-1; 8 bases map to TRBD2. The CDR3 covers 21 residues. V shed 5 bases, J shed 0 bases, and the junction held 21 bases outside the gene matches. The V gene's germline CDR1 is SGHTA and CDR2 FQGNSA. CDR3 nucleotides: TGTGCCAGCAGCCGGCCCGGGGTCAGCGGGAGATCTTTTAGCTCCTACAATGAGCAGTTCTTC. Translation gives CASSRPGVSGRSFSSYNEQFF.

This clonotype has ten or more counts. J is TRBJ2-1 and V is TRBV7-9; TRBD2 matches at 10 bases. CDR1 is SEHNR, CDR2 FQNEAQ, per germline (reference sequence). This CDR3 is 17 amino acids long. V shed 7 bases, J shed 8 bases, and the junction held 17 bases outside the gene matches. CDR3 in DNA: TGTGCCAGCAAAGTTACTAGCGGGATCTTTGCCGGGGATGAGCAGTTCTTC. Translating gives CASKVTSGIFAGDEQFF.

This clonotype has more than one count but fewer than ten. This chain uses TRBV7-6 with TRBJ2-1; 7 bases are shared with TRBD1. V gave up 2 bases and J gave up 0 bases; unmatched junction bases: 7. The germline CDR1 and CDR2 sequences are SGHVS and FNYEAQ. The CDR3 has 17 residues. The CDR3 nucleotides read TGTGCCAGCAGCTTACGAACAGGGGTTACCTCCTACAATGAGCAGTTCTTC. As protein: CASSLRTGVTSYNEQFF.

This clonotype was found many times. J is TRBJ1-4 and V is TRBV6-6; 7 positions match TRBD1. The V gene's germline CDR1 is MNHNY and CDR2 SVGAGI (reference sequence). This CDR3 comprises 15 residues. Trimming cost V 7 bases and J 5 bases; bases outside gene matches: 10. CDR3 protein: CASTKDGTENEKLFF. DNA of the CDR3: TGTGCCAGCACTAAGGACGGGACAGAAAATGAAAAACTGTTTTTT.

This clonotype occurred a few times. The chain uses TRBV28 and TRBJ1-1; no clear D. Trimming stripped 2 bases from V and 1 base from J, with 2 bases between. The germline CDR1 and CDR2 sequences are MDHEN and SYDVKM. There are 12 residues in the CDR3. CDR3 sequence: CASSLPNTEAFF. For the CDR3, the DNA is TGTGCCAGCAGTTTACCGAACACTGAAGCTTTCTTT.

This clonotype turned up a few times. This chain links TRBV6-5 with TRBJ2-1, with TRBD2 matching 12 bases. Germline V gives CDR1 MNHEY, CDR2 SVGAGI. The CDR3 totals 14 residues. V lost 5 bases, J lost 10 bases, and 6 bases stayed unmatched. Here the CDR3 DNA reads TGTGCCAGCAGTATGCTAGCGGGGGGGGGAGAGCAGTTCTTC. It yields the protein CASSMLAGGGEQFF.

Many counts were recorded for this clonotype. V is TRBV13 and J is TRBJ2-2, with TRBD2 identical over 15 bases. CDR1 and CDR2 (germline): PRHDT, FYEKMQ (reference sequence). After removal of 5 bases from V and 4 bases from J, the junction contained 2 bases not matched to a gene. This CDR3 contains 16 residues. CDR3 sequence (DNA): TGTGCCAGCAGCCAGGGACTAGCGGGAGGCACCGGGGAGCTGTTTTTT. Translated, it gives CASSQGLAGGTGELFF.

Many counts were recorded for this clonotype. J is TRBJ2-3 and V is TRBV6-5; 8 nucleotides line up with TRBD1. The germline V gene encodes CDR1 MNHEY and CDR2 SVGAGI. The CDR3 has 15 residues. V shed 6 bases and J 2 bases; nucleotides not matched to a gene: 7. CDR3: CASSPGQGDTDTQYF. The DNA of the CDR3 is TGTGCCAGCAGCCCTGGACAGGGAGACACAGATACGCAGTATTTT.

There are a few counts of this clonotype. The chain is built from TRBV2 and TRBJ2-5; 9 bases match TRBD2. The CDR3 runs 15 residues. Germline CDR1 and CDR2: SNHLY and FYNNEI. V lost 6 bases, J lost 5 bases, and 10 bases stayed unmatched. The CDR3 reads CASRQTGTSIETQYF. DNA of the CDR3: TGTGCCAGCAGACAAACCGGGACTAGCATTGAGACCCAGTACTTC.

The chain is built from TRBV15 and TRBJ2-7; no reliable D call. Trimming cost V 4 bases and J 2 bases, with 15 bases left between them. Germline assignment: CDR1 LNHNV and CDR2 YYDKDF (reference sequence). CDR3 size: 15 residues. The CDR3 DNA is TGTGCCACCAGCATAGTCGGCAGTGACCCCTACGAGCAGTACTTC. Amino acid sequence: CATSIVGSDPYEQYF.

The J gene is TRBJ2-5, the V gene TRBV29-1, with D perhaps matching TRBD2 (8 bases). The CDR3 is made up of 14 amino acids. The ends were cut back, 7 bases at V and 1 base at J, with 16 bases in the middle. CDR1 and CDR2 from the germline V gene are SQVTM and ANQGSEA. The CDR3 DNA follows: TGCAGCGCAGCGGGGGACAGACGCCAAGAGACCCAGTACTTC. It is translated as CSAAGDRRQETQYF.

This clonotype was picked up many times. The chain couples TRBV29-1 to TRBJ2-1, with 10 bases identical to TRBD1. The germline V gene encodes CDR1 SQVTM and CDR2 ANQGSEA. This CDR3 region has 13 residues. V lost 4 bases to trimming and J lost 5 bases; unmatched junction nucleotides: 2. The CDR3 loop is CSVVGTGDNEQFF. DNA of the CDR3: TGCAGCGTTGTAGGGACAGGGGACAATGAGCAGTTCTTC.

CDR3 residues: CAWSAREGQGYTGELFF. The CDR3 nucleotides read TGTGCCTGGAGTGCCCGGGAGGGACAGGGGTACACCGGGGAGCTGTTTTTT. The V and J genes are TRBV30 and TRBJ2-2; 10 positions agree with TRBD1. Unmatched junction bases numbered 8, after V lost 1 base and J lost 3 bases. The CDR3 sequence is 17 residues long. Germline V lookup: CDR1 GTSNPN, CDR2 SVGIG (reference sequence).

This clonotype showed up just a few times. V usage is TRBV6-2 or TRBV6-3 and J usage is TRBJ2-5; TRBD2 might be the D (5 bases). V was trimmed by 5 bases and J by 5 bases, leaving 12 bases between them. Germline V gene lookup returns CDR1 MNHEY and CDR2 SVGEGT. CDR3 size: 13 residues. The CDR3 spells CASSDYLRETQYF. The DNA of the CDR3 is TGTGCCAGCAGTGACTACCTCCGGGAGACCCAGTACTTC.

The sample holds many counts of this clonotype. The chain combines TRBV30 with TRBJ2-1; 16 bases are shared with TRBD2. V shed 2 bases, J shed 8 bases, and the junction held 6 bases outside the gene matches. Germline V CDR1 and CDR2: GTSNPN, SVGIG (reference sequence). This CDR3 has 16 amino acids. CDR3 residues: CAWSLGLAGGPDEQFF. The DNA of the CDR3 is TGTGCCTGGAGTCTGGGACTAGCGGGAGGGCCAGATGAGCAGTTCTTC.

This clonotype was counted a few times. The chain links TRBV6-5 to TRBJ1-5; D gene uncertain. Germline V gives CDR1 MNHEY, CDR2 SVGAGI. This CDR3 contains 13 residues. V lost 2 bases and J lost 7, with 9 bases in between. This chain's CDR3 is CASSYTVGQPQHF. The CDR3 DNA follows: TGTGCCAGCAGTTACACCGTCGGGCAGCCCCAGCATTTT.

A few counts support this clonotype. The CDR3 DNA reads TGCAGTGCCCGACGGCAGAGGTCCTTTGATACGGGCGAGCAGTACTTC. Protein product: CSARRQRSFDTGEQYF. This chain links TRBV20-1 with TRBJ2-7; D is ambiguous. V dropped 6 bases and J dropped 6 bases, with 27 bases sitting between them. The CDR3 spans 16 residues. The germline V gene has CDR1 DFQATT and CDR2 SNEGSKA (reference sequence).

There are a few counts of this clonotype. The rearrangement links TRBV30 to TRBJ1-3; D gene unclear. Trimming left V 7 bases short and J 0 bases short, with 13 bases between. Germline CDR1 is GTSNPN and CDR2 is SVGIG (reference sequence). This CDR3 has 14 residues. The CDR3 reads CASTPSDSGNTIYF. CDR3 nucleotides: TGTGCCTCAACCCCGTCAGACTCTGGAAACACCATATATTTT.

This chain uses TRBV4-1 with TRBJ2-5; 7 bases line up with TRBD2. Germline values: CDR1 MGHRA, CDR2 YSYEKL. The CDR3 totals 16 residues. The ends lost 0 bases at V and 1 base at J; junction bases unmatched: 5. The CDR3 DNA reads TGCGCCAGCAGCCAAGAGCAGGGAGGGCTCCAAGAGACCCAGTACTTC. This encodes CASSQEQGGLQETQYF.

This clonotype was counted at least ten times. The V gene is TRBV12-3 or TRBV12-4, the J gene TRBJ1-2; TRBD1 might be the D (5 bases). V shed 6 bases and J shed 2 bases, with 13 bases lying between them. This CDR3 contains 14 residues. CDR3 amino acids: CASSLGHDNYGYTF. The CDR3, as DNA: TGTGCCAGCAGCCTAGGACACGACAACTATGGCTACACCTTC.

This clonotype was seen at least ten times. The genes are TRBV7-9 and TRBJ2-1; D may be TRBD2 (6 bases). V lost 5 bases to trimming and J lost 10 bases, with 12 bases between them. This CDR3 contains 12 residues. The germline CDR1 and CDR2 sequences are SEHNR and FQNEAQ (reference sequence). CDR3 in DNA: TGTGCCAGCAGCCCGCCGGGAGACGAGCAGTTCTTC. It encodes CASSPPGDEQFF.